This T cell receptor beta chain stems from a study of Graves' ophthalmopathy and Graves' hyperthyroidism. Amplified material comprised TCR beta CDR3 regions derived from RNA transcripts. In the first round, RT-PCR was carried out with HTBI primers, and a multiplex PCR formed the second round. TCRdb passed the multiplex PCR reads through MiXCR, listing each CDR3 protein once. Altogether 660,000 or so distinct CDR3 sequences are present, 35% to 45% being singletons, with the ten largest covering over 2.5%. This clonotype came up a few times. The antigen is undetermined. The CDR3 is made up of 15 amino acids. Germline assignment: CDR1 MGHRA and CDR2 YSYEKL. V was pared by 1 base and J by 3 bases, with 5 bases of the junction left unmatched. Uncontrolled infections, other autoimmune diseases, pregnancy or lactation barred patients from enrollment. Study-wide findings and caveats: This model predicted ophthalmopathy progression (sensitivity roughly 70%, specificity around 72%). The authors also found most expanded thyroid clonotypes above 0.001 frequency in blood.

The specimen was peripheral blood. The genes are TRBV4-1 and TRBJ2-7; 8 bases are a match to TRBD1. The clonotype was recovered from an adult man with Graves' ophthalmopathy. The CDR3 nucleotides read TGCGCCAGCAGCCAAGGTGGACAGGGTGGCTACGAGCAGTACTTC. This translates into CASSQGGQGGYEQYF.